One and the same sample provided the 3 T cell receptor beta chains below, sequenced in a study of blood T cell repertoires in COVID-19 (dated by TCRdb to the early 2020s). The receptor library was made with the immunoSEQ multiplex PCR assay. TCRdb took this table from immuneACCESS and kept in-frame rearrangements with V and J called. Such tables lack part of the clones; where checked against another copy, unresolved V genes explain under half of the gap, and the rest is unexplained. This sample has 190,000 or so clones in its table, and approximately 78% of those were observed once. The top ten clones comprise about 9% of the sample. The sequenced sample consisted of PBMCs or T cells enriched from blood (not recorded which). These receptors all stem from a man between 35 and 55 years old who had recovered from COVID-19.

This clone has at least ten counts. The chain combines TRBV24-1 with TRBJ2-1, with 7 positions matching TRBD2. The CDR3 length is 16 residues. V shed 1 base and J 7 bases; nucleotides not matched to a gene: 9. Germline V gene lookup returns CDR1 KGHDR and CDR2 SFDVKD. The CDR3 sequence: CATSDFGTTLWNEQFF. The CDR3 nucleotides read TGTGCCACCAGTGATTTCGGGACTACCCTTTGGAATGAGCAGTTCTTC.

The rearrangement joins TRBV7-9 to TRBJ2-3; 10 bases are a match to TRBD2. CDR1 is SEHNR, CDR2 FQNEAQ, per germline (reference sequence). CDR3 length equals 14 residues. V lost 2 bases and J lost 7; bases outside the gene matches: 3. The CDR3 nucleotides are TGTGCCAGCAGCTTAACTAGCGGGGCTTATACGCAGTATTTT. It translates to CASSLTSGAYTQYF.

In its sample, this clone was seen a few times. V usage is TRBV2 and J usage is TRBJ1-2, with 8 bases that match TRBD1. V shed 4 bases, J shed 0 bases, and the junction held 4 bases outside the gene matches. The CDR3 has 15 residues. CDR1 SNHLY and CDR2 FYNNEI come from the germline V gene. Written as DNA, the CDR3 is TGTGCCAGCAGTGTCGACAGGGGAGCTAACTATGGCTACACCTTC. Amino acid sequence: CASSVDRGANYGYTF.